This T cell receptor (beta chain) was profiled in a study of T cells in Graves' hyperthyroidism and ophthalmopathy. Study results and caveats: The majority of expanded thyroid clonotypes above 0.001 also appeared in blood. Ophthalmopathy cases were set apart from stable hyperthyroidism by a 13 V-J model.

As for this clonotype: Its target is not known.

There are 11 residues in the CDR3. V was shortened by 8 bases and J by 1 base, with 8 bases between the two germline ends. CDR1 and CDR2 (germline): DFQATT, SNEGSKA (reference sequence). Amplification of TCR beta CDR3 regions used RNA as the template. With the HTBI primer set, the TCR CDR3 went through a first round of RT-PCR. TCRdb ran MiXCR on the multiplex PCR reads and lists one entry per CDR3 protein. Of approximately 510,000 distinct CDR3 sequences listed, 20% are singletons. The receptor was isolated from a man aged 18 to 29 with Graves' hyperthyroidism. The gene calls are TRBV20-1 and TRBJ1-2; maybe TRBD1 (6 bases). Sequenced material: blood. The CDR3 bases are TGCAGTCCGGACAGTAACTATGGCTACACCTTC. Amino acid sequence: CSPDSNYGYTF.